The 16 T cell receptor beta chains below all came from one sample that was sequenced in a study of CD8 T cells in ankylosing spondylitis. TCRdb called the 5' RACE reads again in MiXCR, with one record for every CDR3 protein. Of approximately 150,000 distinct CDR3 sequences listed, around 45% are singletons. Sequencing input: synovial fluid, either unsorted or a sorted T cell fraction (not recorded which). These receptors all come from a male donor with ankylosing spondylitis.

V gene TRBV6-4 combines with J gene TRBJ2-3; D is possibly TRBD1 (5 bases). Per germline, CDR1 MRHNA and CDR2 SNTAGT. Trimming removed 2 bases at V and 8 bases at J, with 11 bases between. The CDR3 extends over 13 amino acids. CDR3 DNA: TGTGCCAGCAGTGACGGGGCCATTGGTACGCAGTATTTT. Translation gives CASSDGAIGTQYF.

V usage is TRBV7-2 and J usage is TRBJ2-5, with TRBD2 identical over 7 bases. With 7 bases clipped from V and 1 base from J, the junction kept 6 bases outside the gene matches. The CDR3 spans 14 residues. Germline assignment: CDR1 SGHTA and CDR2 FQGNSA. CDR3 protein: CASTSGGGQETQYF. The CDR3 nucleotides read TGTGCCAGCACCTCTGGGGGGGGCCAAGAGACCCAGTACTTC. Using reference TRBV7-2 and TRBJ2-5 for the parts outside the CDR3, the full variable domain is GAGVSQSPSNKVTEKGKDVELRCDPISGHTALYWYRQSLGQGLEFLIYFQGNSAPDKSGLPSDRFSAERTGGSVSTLTIQRTQQEDSAVYLCASTSGGGQETQYFGPGTRLLVL.

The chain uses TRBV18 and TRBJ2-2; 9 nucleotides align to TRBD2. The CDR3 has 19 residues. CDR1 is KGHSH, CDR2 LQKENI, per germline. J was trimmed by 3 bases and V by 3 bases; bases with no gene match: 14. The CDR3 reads CASSPIYVASGIDTGELFF. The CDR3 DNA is TGTGCCAGCTCACCCATATATGTCGCTAGCGGGATTGACACCGGGGAGCTGTTTTTT.

The CDR3 DNA follows: TGTGCCAGCGTGCAGGGTACAAGAGACCTAACAGGCGAGCAGTACTTC. Translated: CASVQGTRDLTGEQYF. The chain links TRBV2 to TRBJ2-7; TRBD1 is a possible D gene (5 bases). With 8 bases removed from V and 6 bases from J, the gap between germline ends came to 26 bases. There are 16 residues in the CDR3. From germline, CDR1 is SNHLY and CDR2 FYNNEI.

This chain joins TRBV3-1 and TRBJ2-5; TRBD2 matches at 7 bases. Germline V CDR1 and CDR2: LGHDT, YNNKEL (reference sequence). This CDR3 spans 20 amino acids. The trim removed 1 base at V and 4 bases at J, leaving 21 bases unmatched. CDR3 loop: CASSQVSLGITSAGGETQYF. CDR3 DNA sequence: TGTGCCAGCAGCCAAGTGAGCCTGGGGATTACTAGCGCCGGGGGAGAGACCCAGTACTTC.

The chain's CDR3 is CASSLRTSGTQQYF. The CDR3 bases are TGTGCCAGCAGCCTGAGGACTAGCGGGACGCAGCAGTACTTC. This chain joins TRBV7-9 and TRBJ2-7; 12 bases align to TRBD2. The CDR3 consists of 14 residues. The V gene end was trimmed by 5 bases and the J gene end by 8 bases; junction bases not matched to a gene: 7. Germline V CDR1 and CDR2: SEHNR, FQNEAQ (reference sequence).

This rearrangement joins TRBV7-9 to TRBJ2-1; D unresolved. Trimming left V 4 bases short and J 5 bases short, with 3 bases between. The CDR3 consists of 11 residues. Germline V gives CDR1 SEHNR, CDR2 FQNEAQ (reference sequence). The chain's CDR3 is CASSWDNEQFF. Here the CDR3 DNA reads TGTGCCAGCAGCTGGGACAATGAGCAGTTCTTC.

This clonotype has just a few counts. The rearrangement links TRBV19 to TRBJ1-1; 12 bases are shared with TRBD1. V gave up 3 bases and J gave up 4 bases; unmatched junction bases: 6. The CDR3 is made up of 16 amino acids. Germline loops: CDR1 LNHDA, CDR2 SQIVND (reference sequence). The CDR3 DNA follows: TGTGCCAGTAGTATTGTCGGGACAGGGGGCATCACTGAAGCTTTCTTT. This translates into CASSIVGTGGITEAFF.

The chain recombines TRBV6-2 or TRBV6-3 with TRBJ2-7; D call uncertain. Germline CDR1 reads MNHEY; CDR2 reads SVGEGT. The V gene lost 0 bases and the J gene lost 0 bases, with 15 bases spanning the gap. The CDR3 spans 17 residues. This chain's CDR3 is CASSYSISRLSSYEQYF. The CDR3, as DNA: TGTGCCAGCAGTTACTCGATTTCCAGGCTCTCCTCCTACGAGCAGTACTTC.

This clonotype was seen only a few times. CDR3 amino acids: CASSQDLGEGETQYF. The CDR3, as DNA: TGCGCCAGCAGCCAAGATCTGGGGGAGGGGGAGACCCAGTACTTC. The genes are TRBV4-3 and TRBJ2-5; the match to TRBD2 covers 7 bases. Germline CDR1 and CDR2: LGHNA and YSLEER. CDR3 length equals 15 residues. V was pared by 0 bases and J by 5 bases, with 6 bases of the junction left unmatched.

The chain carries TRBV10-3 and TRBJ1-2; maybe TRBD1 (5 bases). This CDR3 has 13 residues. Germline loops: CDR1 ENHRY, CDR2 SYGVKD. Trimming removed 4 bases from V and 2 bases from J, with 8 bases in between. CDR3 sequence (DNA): TGTGCCATCAGTGGGGGCCGGAACTATGGCTACACCTTC. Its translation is CAISGGRNYGYTF.

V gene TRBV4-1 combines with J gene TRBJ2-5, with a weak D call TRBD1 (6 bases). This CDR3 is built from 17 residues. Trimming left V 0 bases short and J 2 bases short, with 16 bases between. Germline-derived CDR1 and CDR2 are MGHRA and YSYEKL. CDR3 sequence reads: CASSQDQELGQQETQYF. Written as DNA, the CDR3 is TGCGCCAGCAGCCAAGATCAGGAGCTGGGACAACAAGAGACCCAGTACTTC.

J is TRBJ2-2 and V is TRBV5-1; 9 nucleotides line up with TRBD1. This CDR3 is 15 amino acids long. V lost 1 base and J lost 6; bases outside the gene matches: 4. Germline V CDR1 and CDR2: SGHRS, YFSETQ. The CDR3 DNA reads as TGCGCCAGCAGCTTGCAACAGGGGGCGGCCGGGGAGCTGTTTTTT. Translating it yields CASSLQQGAAGELFF.

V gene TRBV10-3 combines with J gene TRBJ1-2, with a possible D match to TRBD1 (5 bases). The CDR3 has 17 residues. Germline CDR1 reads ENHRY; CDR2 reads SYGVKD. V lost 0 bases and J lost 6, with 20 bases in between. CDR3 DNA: TGTGCCATCAGTGAGTCCAGGGCAGGGCGGTTTCTAAATGGCTACACCTTC. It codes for CAISESRAGRFLNGYTF.

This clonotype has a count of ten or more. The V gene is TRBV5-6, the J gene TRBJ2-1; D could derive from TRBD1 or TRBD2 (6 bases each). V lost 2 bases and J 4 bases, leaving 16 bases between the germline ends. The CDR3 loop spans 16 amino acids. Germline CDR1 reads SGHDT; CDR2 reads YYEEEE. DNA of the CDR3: TGTGCCAGCAGCTTAGGGAGAGGGGGGTGGTACAATGAGCAGTTCTTC. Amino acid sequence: CASSLGRGGWYNEQFF.

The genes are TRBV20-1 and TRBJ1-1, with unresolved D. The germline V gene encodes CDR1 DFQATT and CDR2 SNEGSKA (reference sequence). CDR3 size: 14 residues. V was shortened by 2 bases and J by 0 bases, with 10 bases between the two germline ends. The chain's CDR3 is CSARSRRVNTEAFF. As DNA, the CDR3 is TGCAGTGCTAGATCCAGGCGCGTGAACACTGAAGCTTTCTTT.